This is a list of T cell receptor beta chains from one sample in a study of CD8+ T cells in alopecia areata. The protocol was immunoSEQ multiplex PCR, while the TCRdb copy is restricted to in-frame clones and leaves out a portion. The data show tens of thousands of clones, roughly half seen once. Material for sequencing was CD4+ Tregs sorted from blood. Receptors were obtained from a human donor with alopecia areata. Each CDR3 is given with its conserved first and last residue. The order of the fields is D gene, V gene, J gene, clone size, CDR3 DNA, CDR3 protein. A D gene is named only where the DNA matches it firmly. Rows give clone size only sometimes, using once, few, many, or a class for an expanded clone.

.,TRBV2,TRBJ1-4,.,TGTGCCAGCATTCGGGCAACTAATGAAAAACTGTTTTTT,CASIRATNEKLFF
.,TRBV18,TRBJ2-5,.,TGTGCCAGCCATCCCGGTGGGGGCCACCAGTACTTC,CASHPGGGHQYF
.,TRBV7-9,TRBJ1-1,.,TGTGCCAGCAGCTTAGCGGAGGGCAGGGCGAACACTGAAGCTTTCTTT,CASSLAEGRANTEAFF
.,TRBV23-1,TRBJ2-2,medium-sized,TGCGCCAGCAGTCAGGGGATATCGAACACCGGGGAGCTGTTTTTT,CASSQGISNTGELFF
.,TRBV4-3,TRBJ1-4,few,TGCGCCAGCAGCCCGCGACGGACTAATGAAAAACTGTTTTTT,CASSPRRTNEKLFF
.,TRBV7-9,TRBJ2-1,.,TGTGCCAGCAGCTTGGTCCTGGAGAGGCTGGCGGAGGACAATGAGCAGTTCTTC,CASSLVLERLAEDNEQFF
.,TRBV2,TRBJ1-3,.,TGTGCCAGCAGGGGAAGGAGGCTGGACACCATATATTTT,CASRGRRLDTIYF
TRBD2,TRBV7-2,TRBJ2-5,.,TGTGCCAGCAGCCATAGCGGGGGGGCCTTAGGTGTGACCCAGTACTTC,CASSHSGGALGVTQYF
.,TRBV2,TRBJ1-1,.,TGTGCCAGCAAGGGGGAGACAGGGAACACTGAAGCTTTCTTT,CASKGETGNTEAFF
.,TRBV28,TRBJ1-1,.,TGTGCCAGCAGTACCCATGGGGCAGGCCGCACTGAAGCTTTCTTT,CASSTHGAGRTEAFF
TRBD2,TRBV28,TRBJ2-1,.,TGTGCCAGCAGTCCCGCCGGGGCGGGGGGGTACAATGAGCAGTTCTTC,CASSPAGAGGYNEQFF
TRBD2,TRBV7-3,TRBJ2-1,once,TGTGCCAGCAGCTCCATTCCGGGACTAGCGGACTCCTACAATGAGCAGTTCTTC,CASSSIPGLADSYNEQFF
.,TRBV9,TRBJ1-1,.,TGTGCCAGCAGCGGACTCGGGGGGCTTGCCCCTGAAGCTTTCTTT,CASSGLGGLAPEAFF